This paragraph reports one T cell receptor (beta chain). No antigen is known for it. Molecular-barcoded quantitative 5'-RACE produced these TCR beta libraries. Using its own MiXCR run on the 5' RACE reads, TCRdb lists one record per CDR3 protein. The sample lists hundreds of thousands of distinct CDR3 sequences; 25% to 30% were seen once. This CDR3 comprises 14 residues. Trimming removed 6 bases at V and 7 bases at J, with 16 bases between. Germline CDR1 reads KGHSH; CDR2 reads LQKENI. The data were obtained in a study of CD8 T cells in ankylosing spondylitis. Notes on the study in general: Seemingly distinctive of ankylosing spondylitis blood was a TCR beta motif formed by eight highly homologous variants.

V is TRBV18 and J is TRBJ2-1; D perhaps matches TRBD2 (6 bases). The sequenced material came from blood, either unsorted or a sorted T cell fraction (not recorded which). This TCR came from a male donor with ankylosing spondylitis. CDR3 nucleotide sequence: TGTGCCAGCTCCCCCGGGGGAAGCGTAAATGAGCAGTTCTTC. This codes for CASSPGGSVNEQFF.